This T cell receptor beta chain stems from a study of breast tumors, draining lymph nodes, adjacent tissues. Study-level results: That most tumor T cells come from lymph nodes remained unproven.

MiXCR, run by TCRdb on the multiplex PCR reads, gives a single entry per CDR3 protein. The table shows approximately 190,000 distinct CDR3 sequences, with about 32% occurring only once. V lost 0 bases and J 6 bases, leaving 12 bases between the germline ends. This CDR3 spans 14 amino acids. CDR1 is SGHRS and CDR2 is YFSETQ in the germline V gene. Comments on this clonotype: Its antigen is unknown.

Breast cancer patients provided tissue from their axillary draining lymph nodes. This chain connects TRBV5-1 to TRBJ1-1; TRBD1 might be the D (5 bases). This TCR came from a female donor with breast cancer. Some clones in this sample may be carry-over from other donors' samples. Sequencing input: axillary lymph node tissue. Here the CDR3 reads CASSLGNQGPEAFF. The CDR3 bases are TGCGCCAGCAGCTTGGGGAATCAGGGACCTGAAGCTTTCTTT.